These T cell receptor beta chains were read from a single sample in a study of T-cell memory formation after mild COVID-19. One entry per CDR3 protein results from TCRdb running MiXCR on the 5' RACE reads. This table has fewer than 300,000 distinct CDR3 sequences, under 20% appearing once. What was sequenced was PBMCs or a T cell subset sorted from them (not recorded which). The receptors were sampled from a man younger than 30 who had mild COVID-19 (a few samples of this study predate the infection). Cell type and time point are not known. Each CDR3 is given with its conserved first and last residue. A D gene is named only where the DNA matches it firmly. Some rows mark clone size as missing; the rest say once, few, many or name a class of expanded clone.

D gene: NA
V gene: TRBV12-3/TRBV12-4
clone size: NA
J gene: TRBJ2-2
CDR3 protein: CASSYRVIDGELFF
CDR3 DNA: TGTGCCAGCAGTTACAGGGTTATTGACGGGGAGCTGTTTTTT

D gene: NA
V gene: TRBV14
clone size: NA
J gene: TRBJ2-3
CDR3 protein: CASSSSPGRANGDTQYF
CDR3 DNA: TGTGCCAGCAGCTCAAGTCCGGGCCGGGCGAACGGAGATACGCAGTATTTT

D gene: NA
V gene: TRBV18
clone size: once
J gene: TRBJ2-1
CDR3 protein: CASSPPLPKGGNEQFF
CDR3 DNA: TGTGCCAGCTCACCACCGCTCCCAAAGGGGGGCAATGAGCAGTTCTTC

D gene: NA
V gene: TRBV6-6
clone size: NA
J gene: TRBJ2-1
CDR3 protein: CASSYDRTADNEQFF
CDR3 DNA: TGTGCCAGCAGTTACGACCGGACAGCTGACAATGAGCAGTTCTTC

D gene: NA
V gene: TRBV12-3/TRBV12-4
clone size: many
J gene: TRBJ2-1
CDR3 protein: CASSLYRDPYNEQFF
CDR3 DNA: TGTGCCAGCAGTTTATACAGGGACCCCTACAATGAGCAGTTCTTC

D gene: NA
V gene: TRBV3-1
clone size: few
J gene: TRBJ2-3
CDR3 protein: CASSPLGTTDTQYF
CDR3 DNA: TGTGCCAGCAGCCCCCTGGGAACCACAGATACGCAGTATTTT

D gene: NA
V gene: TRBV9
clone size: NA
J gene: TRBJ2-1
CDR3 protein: CASSVVAAGAPDLF
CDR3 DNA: NA

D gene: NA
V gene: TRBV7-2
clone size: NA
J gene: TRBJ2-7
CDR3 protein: CASSWSGAYEQYF
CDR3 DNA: TGTGCCAGCAGCTGGTCGGGGGCCTACGAGCAGTACTTC

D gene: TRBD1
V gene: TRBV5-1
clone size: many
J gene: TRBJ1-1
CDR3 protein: CASSLDRGWDTEAFF
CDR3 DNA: TGCGCCAGCAGCTTGGACAGGGGGTGGGACACTGAAGCTTTCTTT

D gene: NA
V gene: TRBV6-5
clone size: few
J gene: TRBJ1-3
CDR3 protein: CASSYSMGVARNTIYF
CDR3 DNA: TGTGCCAGCAGTTACTCGATGGGGGTAGCAAGAAACACCATATATTTT

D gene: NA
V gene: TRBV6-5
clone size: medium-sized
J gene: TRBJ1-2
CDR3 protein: CASSLYTGTPNGYTF
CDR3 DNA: TGTGCCAGCAGCCTATACACCGGGACCCCTAATGGCTACACCTTC

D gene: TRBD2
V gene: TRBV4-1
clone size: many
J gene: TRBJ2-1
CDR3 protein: CASSHVGRGVGEQFF
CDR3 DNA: TGCGCCAGCAGCCACGTCGGGAGGGGAGTCGGTGAGCAGTTCTTC

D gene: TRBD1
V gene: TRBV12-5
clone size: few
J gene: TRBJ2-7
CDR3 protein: CASGPGTGVYEQYF
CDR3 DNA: TGTGCTAGTGGTCCGGGGACAGGGGTGTACGAGCAGTACTTC

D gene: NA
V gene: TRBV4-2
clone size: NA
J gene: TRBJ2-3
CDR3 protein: CASSQDTGMDTQYF
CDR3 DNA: TGTGCCAGCAGCCAAGATACCGGGATGGATACGCAGTATTTT

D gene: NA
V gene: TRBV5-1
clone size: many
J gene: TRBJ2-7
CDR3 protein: CASSPFHRDKQKQYF
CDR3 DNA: TGCGCCAGCAGCCCATTCCACCGGGACAAACAGAAGCAGTACTTC

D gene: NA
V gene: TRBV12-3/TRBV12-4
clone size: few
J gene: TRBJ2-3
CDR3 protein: CASSLDRTGTDTQYF
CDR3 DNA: TGTGCCAGCAGTTTGGACCGGACAGGCACAGATACGCAGTATTTT

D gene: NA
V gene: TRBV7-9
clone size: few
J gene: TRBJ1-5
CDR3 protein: CASSLTIDQPQHF
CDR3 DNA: TGTGCCAGCAGCCTGACCATCGATCAGCCCCAGCATTTT

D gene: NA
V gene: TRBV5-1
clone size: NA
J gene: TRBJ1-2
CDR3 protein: CASSLSGAADYGYTF
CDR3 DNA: TGCGCCAGCAGCTTGTCGGGGGCGGCGGACTATGGCTACACCTTC

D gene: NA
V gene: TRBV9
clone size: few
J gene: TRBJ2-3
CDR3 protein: CASSVRTGRDTQYF
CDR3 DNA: TGTGCCAGCAGCGTACGAACTGGGCGAGATACGCAGTATTTT

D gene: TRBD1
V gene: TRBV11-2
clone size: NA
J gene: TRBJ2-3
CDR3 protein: CASSLEGGLKVDTQYF
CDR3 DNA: TGTGCCAGCAGCTTAGAAGGGGGCCTCAAGGTGGATACGCAGTATTTT

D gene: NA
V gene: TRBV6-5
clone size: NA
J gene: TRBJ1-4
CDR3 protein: CASSYSQPDRTSNEKLFF
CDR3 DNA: TGTGCCAGCAGTTACTCACAACCTGACAGGACTTCTAATGAAAAACTGTTTTTT

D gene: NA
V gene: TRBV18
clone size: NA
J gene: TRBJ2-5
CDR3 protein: CASSPRIKRQETQYF
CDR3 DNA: TGTGCCAGCTCACCGCGAATTAAGAGACAAGAGACCCAGTACTTC

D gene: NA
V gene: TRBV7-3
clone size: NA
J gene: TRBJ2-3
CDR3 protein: CASSLDWEDTQYF
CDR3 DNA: TGTGCCAGCAGCTTAGACTGGGAGGATACGCAGTATTTT

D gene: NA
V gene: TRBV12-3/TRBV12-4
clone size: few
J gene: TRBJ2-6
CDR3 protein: CASSFAGSGANVLTF
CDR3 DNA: TGTGCCAGCAGTTTTGCCGGGTCTGGGGCCAACGTCCTGACTTTC

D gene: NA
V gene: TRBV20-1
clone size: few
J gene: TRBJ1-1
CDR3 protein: CSAVPGFTEAFF
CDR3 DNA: TGCAGTGCTGTCCCGGGGTTCACTGAAGCTTTCTTT

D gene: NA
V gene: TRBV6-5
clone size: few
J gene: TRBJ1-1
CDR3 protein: CASRPRGYGEAFF
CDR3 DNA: TGTGCCAGCAGACCCAGGGGCTACGGTGAAGCTTTCTTT

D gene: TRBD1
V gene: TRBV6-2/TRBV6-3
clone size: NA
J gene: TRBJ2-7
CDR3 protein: CASSLGTGGLHEQYF
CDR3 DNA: TGTGCCAGCAGCCTGGGGACAGGGGGCTTACACGAGCAGTACTTC

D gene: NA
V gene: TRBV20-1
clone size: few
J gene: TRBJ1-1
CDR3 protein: CSARAAGEPEAFF
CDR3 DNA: TGCAGTGCTAGAGCGGCAGGAGAGCCTGAAGCTTTCTTT

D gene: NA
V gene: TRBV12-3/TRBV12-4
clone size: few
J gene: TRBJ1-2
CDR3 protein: CASRVVDGYTF
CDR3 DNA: TGTGCCAGCAGAGTGGTGGATGGCTACACCTTC

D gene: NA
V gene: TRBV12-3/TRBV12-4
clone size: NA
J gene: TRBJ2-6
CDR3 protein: CASSLLTASVSGANVLTF
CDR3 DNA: TGTGCCAGCAGTTTGTTGACAGCCTCTGTCTCTGGGGCCAACGTCCTGACTTTC

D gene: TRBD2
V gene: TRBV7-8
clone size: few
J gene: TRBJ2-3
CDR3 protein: CASSPRLAGESTDTQYF
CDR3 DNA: TGTGCCAGCAGCCCTCGACTAGCGGGGGAGAGCACAGATACGCAGTATTTT

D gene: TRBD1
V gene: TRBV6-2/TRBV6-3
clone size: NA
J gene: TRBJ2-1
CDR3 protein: CASTPRGGLGNEQFF
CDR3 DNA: TGTGCCAGCACCCCCAGAGGGGGCCTGGGCAATGAGCAGTTCTTC

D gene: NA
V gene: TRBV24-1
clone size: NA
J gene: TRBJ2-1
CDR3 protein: CATSEVAWDEQFF
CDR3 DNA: TGTGCCACCAGTGAGGTGGCGTGGGATGAGCAGTTCTTC

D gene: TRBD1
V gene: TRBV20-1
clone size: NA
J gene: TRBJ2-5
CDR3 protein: CSAIAGTGTETQYF
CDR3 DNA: TGCAGTGCTATCGCCGGGACAGGGACGGAGACCCAGTACTTC

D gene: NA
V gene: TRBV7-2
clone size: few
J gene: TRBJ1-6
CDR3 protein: CASSSDIPGFSPLHF
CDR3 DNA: TGTGCCAGCAGCTCAGACATACCAGGGTTTTCACCCCTCCACTTT

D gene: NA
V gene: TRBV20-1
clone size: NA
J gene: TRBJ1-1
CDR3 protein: CSASVGHMNTEAFF
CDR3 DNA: TGCAGTGCTAGTGTGGGGCACATGAACACTGAAGCTTTCTTT

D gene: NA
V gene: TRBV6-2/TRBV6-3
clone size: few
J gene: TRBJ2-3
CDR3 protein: CASKLIGASDTQYF
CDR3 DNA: TGTGCCAGCAAATTAATAGGGGCCTCGGATACGCAGTATTTT

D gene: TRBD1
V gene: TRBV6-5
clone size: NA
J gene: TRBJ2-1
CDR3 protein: CASSPWTGRNEQFF
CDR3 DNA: TGTGCCAGCAGTCCCTGGACAGGGAGGAATGAGCAGTTCTTC

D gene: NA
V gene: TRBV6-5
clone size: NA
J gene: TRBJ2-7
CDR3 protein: CASSYQNSYEQYF
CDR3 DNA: TGTGCCAGCAGTTACCAAAACTCCTACGAGCAGTACTTC

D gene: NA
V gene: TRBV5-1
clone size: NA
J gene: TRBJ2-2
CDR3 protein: CASSLEMRGPGELFF
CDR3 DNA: TGCGCCAGCAGCTTGGAAATGCGGGGGCCCGGGGAGCTGTTTTTT

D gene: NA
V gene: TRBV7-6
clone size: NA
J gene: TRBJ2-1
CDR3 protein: CASSLAGYTYNEQFF
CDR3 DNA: TGTGCCAGCAGCTTAGCTGGCTATACCTACAATGAGCAGTTCTTC

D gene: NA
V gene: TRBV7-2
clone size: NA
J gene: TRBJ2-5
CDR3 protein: CASSLTTGTQETQYF
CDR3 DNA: TGTGCCAGCAGTTTAACGACCGGGACCCAAGAGACCCAGTACTTC

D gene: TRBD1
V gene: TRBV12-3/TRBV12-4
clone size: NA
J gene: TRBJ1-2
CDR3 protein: CASSIQGQGYGYTF
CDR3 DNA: TGTGCCAGCAGTATACAGGGGCAGGGCTATGGCTACACCTTC

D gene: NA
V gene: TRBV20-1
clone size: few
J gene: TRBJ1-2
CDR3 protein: CSAIEQGYGYTF
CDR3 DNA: TGCAGTGCTATTGAACAGGGCTATGGCTACACCTTC

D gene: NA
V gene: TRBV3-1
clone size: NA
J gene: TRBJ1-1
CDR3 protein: CASSQLWDTEAFF
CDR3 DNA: TGTGCCAGCAGCCAACTGTGGGACACTGAAGCTTTCTTT

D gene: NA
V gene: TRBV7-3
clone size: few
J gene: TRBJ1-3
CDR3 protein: CASSLTGGAGNTIYF
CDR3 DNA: TGTGCCAGCAGCTTAACCGGGGGCGCTGGAAACACCATATATTTT

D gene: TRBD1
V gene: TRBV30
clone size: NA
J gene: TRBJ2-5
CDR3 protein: CAWEDPGGRKETQYF
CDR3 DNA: TGTGCCTGGGAGGACCCAGGGGGCAGGAAGGAGACCCAGTACTTC

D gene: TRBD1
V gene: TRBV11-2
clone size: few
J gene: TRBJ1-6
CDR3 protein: CASSLQRDSAGSPLHF
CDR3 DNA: TGTGCCAGCAGCTTACAGCGGGACAGTGCTGGTTCACCCCTCCACTTT

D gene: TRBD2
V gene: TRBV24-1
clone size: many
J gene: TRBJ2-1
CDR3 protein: CATSDLGTSNEQFF
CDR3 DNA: TGTGCCACCAGTGATTTAGGGACTAGCAATGAGCAGTTCTTC

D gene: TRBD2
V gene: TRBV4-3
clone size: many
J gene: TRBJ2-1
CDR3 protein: CASSLLAGGDNEQFF
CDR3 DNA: TGCGCCAGCAGCCTCCTAGCGGGGGGCGACAATGAGCAGTTCTTC

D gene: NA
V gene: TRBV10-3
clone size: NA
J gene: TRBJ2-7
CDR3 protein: CAISEQGPYEQYF
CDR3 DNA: TGTGCCATCAGTGAGCAGGGCCCCTACGAGCAGTACTTC

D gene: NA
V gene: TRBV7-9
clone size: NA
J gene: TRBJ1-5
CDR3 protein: CASSLSPPGAGYSNQPQHF
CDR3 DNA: TGTGCCAGCAGCTTAAGCCCGCCGGGGGCGGGCTATAGCAATCAGCCCCAGCATTTT

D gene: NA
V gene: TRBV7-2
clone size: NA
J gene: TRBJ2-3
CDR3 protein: CASSLSGGEDTQYF
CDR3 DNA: TGTGCCAGCAGCTTATCTGGCGGGGAAGATACGCAGTATTTT

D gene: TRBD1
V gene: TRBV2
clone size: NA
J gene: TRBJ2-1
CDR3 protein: CASSGDRYRGIYNEQFF
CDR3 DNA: TGTGCCAGCAGTGGCGACCGGTACAGGGGTATTTACAATGAGCAGTTCTTC

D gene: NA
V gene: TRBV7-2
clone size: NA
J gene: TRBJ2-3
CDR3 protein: CASSPVLAPSTDTQYF
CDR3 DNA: TGTGCCAGCAGCCCAGTTCTGGCCCCTAGCACAGATACGCAGTATTTT

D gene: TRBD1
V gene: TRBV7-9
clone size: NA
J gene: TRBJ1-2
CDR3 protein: CASSLGRGPAYGYTF
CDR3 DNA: TGTGCCAGCAGCTTGGGCAGGGGGCCTGCCTATGGCTACACCTTC

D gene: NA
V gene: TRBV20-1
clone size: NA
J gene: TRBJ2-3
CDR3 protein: CSASGTPGPDTQYF
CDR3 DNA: TGCAGTGCTAGTGGGACCCCCGGCCCAGATACGCAGTATTTT

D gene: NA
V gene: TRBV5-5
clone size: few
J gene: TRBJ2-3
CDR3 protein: CASSFMGPAADTQYF
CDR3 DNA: TGTGCCAGCAGCTTCATGGGGCCGGCCGCAGATACGCAGTATTTT

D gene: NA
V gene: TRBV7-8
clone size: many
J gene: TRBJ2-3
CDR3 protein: CASSLGVPDTQYF
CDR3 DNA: TGTGCCAGCAGCCTGGGGGTTCCAGATACGCAGTATTTT